Following are 24 T cell receptor beta chains from one sample sequenced in a study of cytomegalovirus exposure and HLA in healthy donors (dated by TCRdb to the late 2010s). Library preparation employed the immunoSEQ multiplex PCR assay. For the multiplex PCR, a mixture combining 60 forward primers for TCR Vbeta segments and 13 reverse primers for TCR Jbeta segments was used. TCRdb limited this immuneACCESS table to in-frame rearrangements with V and J called. A share of clones is missing; checked studies link under half to unresolved V genes, and the rest is unexplained. The sample has roughly 180,000 clones on record, roughly 78% of them singletons. In total, the top ten clones hold approximately 2.1% of the sample. Sample: PBMCs. All receptors come from a woman aged 30 to 39 in good health and CMV-seronegative.

The chain couples TRBV5-1 to TRBJ1-1; 9 bases are a match to TRBD1. Per the germline V gene, CDR1 is SGHRS and CDR2 is YFSETQ. V was pared by 0 bases and J by 0 bases, with 18 bases of the junction left unmatched. This CDR3 has 21 amino acids. CDR3 loop: CASSLAQNVGQGRSMNTEAFF. CDR3 nucleotide sequence: TGCGCCAGCAGCTTGGCCCAAAATGTGGGACAGGGCCGCTCCATGAACACTGAAGCTTTCTTT.

The chain employs TRBV7-2 and TRBJ1-3; 8 positions agree with TRBD1. CDR3 length equals 15 residues. With V trimmed by 5 bases and J by 2 bases, 5 bases remained unmatched. The germline V gene has CDR1 SGHTA and CDR2 FQGNSA. Here the CDR3 reads CASSTQTGAGNTIYF. CDR3 DNA sequence: TGTGCCAGCAGCACCCAGACAGGGGCTGGAAACACCATATATTTT.

The gene calls are TRBV9 and TRBJ1-1, with no clear D. V was pared by 0 bases and J by 4 bases, with 10 bases between. CDR1 is SGDLS, CDR2 YYNGEE, per germline. This CDR3 contains 14 residues. CDR3 coding DNA: TGTGCCAGCAGCGTAGGTGTAGAGAGCACTGAAGCTTTCTTT. Translated, it gives CASSVGVESTEAFF.

In its sample, this clone was seen a few times. The chain links TRBV6-1 to TRBJ1-6, with TRBD1 as a possible D gene (5 bases). V lost 2 bases and J 9 bases, leaving 17 bases between the germline ends. Germline CDR1 and CDR2: MNHNS and SASEGT. The CDR3 spans 16 residues. In DNA form, the CDR3 reads TGTGCCAGCAGTGAATCCGTCGCCAGGGCAGGTTCACCCCTCCACTTT. Residues: CASSESVARAGSPLHF.

This rearrangement joins TRBV19 to TRBJ2-1; D perhaps matches TRBD1 (7 bases). The CDR3 sequence is 13 residues long. V dropped 0 bases and J dropped 14 bases, with 14 bases sitting between them. CDR1 and CDR2 (germline): LNHDA, SQIVND (reference sequence). CDR3 loop: CASSIDPVRGEFF. CDR3 in DNA: TGTGCCAGTAGTATAGATCCGGTCAGGGGGGAGTTCTTC.

V and J are TRBV7-9 and TRBJ2-5; possibly TRBD1 for D (6 bases). Trimming removed 3 bases at V and 0 bases at J, with 8 bases between. The CDR3 loop spans 14 amino acids. Per the germline V gene, CDR1 is SEHNR and CDR2 is FQNEAQ (reference sequence). The CDR3 spells CASSFTGYQETQYF. The CDR3 bases are TGTGCCAGCAGCTTTACAGGGTACCAAGAGACCCAGTACTTC.

This clone appeared once. The chain uses TRBV19 and TRBJ1-1; 7 bases map to TRBD1. The V and J ends lost 7 bases and 4 bases, in that order; junction bases with no gene match: 12. CDR1 and CDR2 from the germline V gene are LNHDA and SQIVND (reference sequence). The CDR3 is 15 residues long. The CDR3 region has the DNA TGTGCCAGTAATAAGGGGGCCCTGGAGGGCACTGAAGCTTTCTTT. This codes for CASNKGALEGTEAFF. The full variable domain, in which reference TRBV19 and TRBJ1-1 provide the parts outside the CDR3, is DGGITQSPKYLFRKEGQNVTLSCEQNLNHDAMYWYRQDPGQGLRLIYYSQIVNDFQKGDIAEGYSVSREKKESFPLTVTSAQKNPTAFYLCASNKGALEGTEAFFGQGTRLTVV.

Only one count was recorded for this clone. The V gene is TRBV2, the J gene TRBJ2-7; tentatively, D is TRBD2 (6 bases). Germline V gene lookup returns CDR1 SNHLY and CDR2 FYNNEI. CDR3 size: 15 residues. V shed 1 base and J shed 5 bases, with 15 bases lying between them. The CDR3 protein is CASSEVGGESDEQYF. The CDR3 DNA follows: TGTGCCAGCAGTGAAGTTGGAGGGGAAAGCGACGAGCAGTACTTC. The complete variable domain, with remaining parts taken from reference TRBV2 and TRBJ2-7, reads EPEVTQTPSHQVTQMGQEVILRCVPISNHLYFYWYRQILGQKVEFLVSFYNNEISEKSEIFDDQFSVERPDGSNFTLKIRSTKLEDSAMYFCASSEVGGESDEQYFGPGTRLTVT.

J is TRBJ2-4 and V is TRBV19, with TRBD2 as a possible D gene (5 bases). Per germline, CDR1 LNHDA and CDR2 SQIVND (reference sequence). Trimming removed 3 bases at V and 0 bases at J, with 12 bases between. The CDR3 is made up of 16 amino acids. The CDR3 sequence is CASSISRAEAKNIQYF. DNA for the CDR3: TGTGCCAGTAGTATCTCGAGGGCGGAAGCCAAAAACATTCAGTACTTC.

This chain joins TRBV30 and TRBJ1-5, with TRBD1 matching over 8 bases. Unmatched junction bases numbered 4, after V lost 1 base and J lost 5 bases. Looked up from germline, CDR1 is GTSNPN and CDR2 is SVGIG (reference sequence). CDR3 length: 14 residues. The CDR3 nucleotides are TGTGCCTGGAGTGACAGGGGGTCCTATCAGCCCCAGCATTTT. It encodes CAWSDRGSYQPQHF.

The chain is built from TRBV4-3 and TRBJ1-3; D is unclear. Trimming took off 0 bases at V and 1 base at J, with 10 bases between the two ends. This CDR3 has 16 amino acids. Germline CDR1 reads LGHNA; CDR2 reads YSLEER. CDR3 amino acids: CASSQDGEGSGNTIYF. The CDR3 DNA sequence: TGCGCCAGCAGCCAAGATGGCGAGGGATCTGGAAACACCATATATTTT.

The V gene is TRBV2, the J gene TRBJ1-4; tentatively, D is TRBD1 (5 bases). With 5 bases removed from V and 7 bases from J, the gap between germline ends came to 14 bases. The germline V gene encodes CDR1 SNHLY and CDR2 FYNNEI. The CDR3 length is 14 residues. For the CDR3, the DNA is TGTGCCAGCAGTAAAACCCGACAGCTTGAAAAACTGTTTTTT. Translating gives CASSKTRQLEKLFF.

The rearrangement joins TRBV30 to TRBJ2-5, with 8 nucleotides matching TRBD1. TRBJ2-7 explains the end of the DNA better; the J call may be wrong. The CDR3 has 12 residues. The germline V gene has CDR1 GTSNPN and CDR2 SVGIG (reference sequence). CDR3 in amino acids: CAWDRGRNEQYF. The CDR3 nucleotides are TGTGCCTGGGACAGGGGAAGGAACGAGCAGTACTTC.

CDR3 bases: TGTGCCAGCAGTTTACTAGGGGGCGGTGGCTACACCTTC. It specifies CASSLLGGGGYTF. The chain uses TRBV28 and TRBJ1-2, with 7 bases lining up with TRBD1. Germline CDR1 and CDR2: MDHEN and SYDVKM. The CDR3 spans 13 residues. The junction had 4 bases not matched to a gene; V was cut back by 2 bases and J by 7 bases.

This chain uses TRBV2 with TRBJ2-1; TRBD2 matches at 11 bases. In germline, CDR1 is SNHLY, CDR2 FYNNEI. This CDR3 contains 14 residues. With V trimmed by 8 bases and J by 7 bases, 7 bases remained unmatched. The CDR3 here is CASAGTSGWNEQFF. In DNA, the CDR3 is TGTGCCAGCGCCGGGACTAGCGGTTGGAATGAGCAGTTCTTC. The whole variable domain, filled in from reference TRBV2 and TRBJ2-1, reads EPEVTQTPSHQVTQMGQEVILRCVPISNHLYFYWYRQILGQKVEFLVSFYNNEISEKSEIFDDQFSVERPDGSNFTLKIRSTKLEDSAMYFCASAGTSGWNEQFFGPGTRLTVL.

V gene TRBV7-8 combines with J gene TRBJ1-4; no definite D call. The germline V gene encodes CDR1 SGHVS and CDR2 FQNEAQ. This CDR3 is built from 14 residues. V was pared by 3 bases and J by 7 bases, with 12 bases between. The CDR3 bases are TGTGCCAGCAGCTTTAGACTGATGAGTGAAAAACTGTTTTTT. This gives the protein CASSFRLMSEKLFF.

V and J are TRBV19 and TRBJ1-5, with 7 bases aligning to TRBD1. V shed 3 bases and J 6 bases; nucleotides not matched to a gene: 8. This CDR3 comprises 15 residues. Germline CDR1 LNHDA, CDR2 SQIVND (reference sequence). CDR3 sequence (DNA): TGTGCCAGTAGTATCTTAGACAGGGTTGGTCAGCCCCAGCATTTT. It is translated as CASSILDRVGQPQHF.

The V gene is TRBV29-1, the J gene TRBJ1-2; no reliable D call. Germline lookup yields CDR1 SQVTM and CDR2 ANQGSEA. The CDR3 is 8 residues long. Trimming shortened V by 8 bases and J by 8 bases, and 6 bases separated the two germline ends. CDR3 sequence: CSPGGYTF. Here the CDR3 DNA reads TGCAGCCCAGGAGGCTACACCTTC.

V usage is TRBV11-2 and J usage is TRBJ2-5; D is uncertain. The CDR3 sequence is 15 residues long. Germline values: CDR1 SGHAT, CDR2 FQNNGV. The V gene lost 1 base and the J gene lost 5 bases, with 14 bases spanning the gap. The CDR3, as DNA: TGTGCCAGCAGCTTAGTCGTCTTGGGCCAGGAGACCCAGTACTTC. Its translation is CASSLVVLGQETQYF. Supplemented by reference TRBV11-2 and TRBJ2-5, the full variable domain reads EAGVAQSPRYKIIEKRQSVAFWCNPISGHATLYWYQQILGQGPKLLIQFQNNGVVDDSQLPKDRFSAERLKGVDSTLKIQPAKLEDSAVYLCASSLVVLGQETQYFGPGTRLLVL.

This chain joins TRBV19 and TRBJ1-2; unclear D gene. The ends were cut back, 5 bases at V and 2 bases at J, with 21 bases in the middle. The CDR3 loop spans 17 amino acids. Germline assignment: CDR1 LNHDA and CDR2 SQIVND (reference sequence). The CDR3 sequence: CASSPWSLGELNYGYTF. The CDR3 region has the DNA TGTGCCAGTAGTCCGTGGAGTCTAGGCGAACTAAACTATGGCTACACCTTC.

This chain uses TRBV2 with TRBJ1-6, with TRBD1 matching 8 bases. Germline assignment: CDR1 SNHLY and CDR2 FYNNEI. CDR3 length equals 14 residues. The junction had 7 bases not matched to a gene; V was cut back by 6 bases and J by 9 bases. Written as DNA, the CDR3 is TGTGCCAGCAGAAGGACAGGGCTGGGTTCACCCCTCCACTTT. Translated: CASRRTGLGSPLHF.

The rearrangement uses TRBV2 and TRBJ1-2, with 7 positions matching TRBD1. The CDR3 is 13 residues long. The junction had 5 bases not matched to a gene; V was cut back by 6 bases and J by 4 bases. CDR1 SNHLY and CDR2 FYNNEI come from the germline V gene. The CDR3: CASRADRTYGYTF. The CDR3 nucleotides are TGTGCCAGCAGAGCGGACAGGACCTATGGCTACACCTTC.

The chain joins TRBV4-1 to TRBJ1-5; 9 nucleotides align to TRBD1. Germline V CDR1 and CDR2: MGHRA, YSYEKL. This CDR3 region has 15 residues. The V and J ends lost 2 bases and 6 bases, in that order; junction bases with no gene match: 5. This CDR3 is CASSQYTGGGQPQHF. The CDR3 coding sequence is TGCGCCAGCAGCCAATATACAGGGGGCGGTCAGCCCCAGCATTTT.

The chain employs TRBV18 and TRBJ1-1; 9 positions match TRBD1. From germline, CDR1 is KGHSH and CDR2 LQKENI. The length of the CDR3 is 14 residues. Losses at the gene ends were 7 bases for V and 3 bases for J; bases not matched to a gene: 6. CDR3 bases: TGTGCCAGCTACATACAGGGGGCAGACACTGAAGCTTTCTTT. Its translation is CASYIQGADTEAFF.